These T cell receptor beta chains were read from a single sample in a study of shared clonotypes between healthy human individuals. Generated by immunoSEQ multiplex PCR, the TCRdb table keeps only in-frame clones and is missing some. The sample holds about 1 million clones, roughly 74% seen once. Sequenced sample: memory CD4+ T cells from PBMCs. These receptors all stem from a man aged 18 to 29 in good health. Some clones in this sample may be carry-over from other donors' samples. CDR3s include the opening cysteine and the closing phenylalanine or tryptophan. Each record gives: J gene, V gene, D gene, clone size, CDR3 protein, CDR3 DNA. A D gene is named only where the DNA matches it firmly. Clone sizes are given selectively: once, few, many, or a class where the clone is expanded.

TRBJ2-3 | TRBV28 | TRBD1 | - | CASSANRDRGFSTDTQYF | TGTGCCAGCAGTGCCAACCGAGACAGGGGTTTTAGCACAGATACGCAGTATTTT
TRBJ1-5 | TRBV28 | - | - | CASSIYGVVRQPQHF | TGTGCCAGCAGCATCTACGGGGTGGTCCGACAGCCCCAGCATTTT
TRBJ2-1 | TRBV25-1 | - | - | CASSGTGQLNEQFF | TGTGCCAGCAGTGGTACCGGGCAACTCAATGAGCAGTTCTTC
TRBJ1-2 | TRBV4-1 | - | once | CASSQAGRTPSNYGYTF | TGCGCCAGCAGCCAAGCGGGCAGGACCCCATCTAACTATGGCTACACCTTC
TRBJ1-4 | TRBV2 | TRBD1 | once | CASSRDRAEGEKLFF | TGTGCCAGCAGCCGTGACAGGGCGGAGGGTGAAAAACTGTTTTTT
TRBJ1-4 | TRBV5-1 | TRBD1 | - | CASSWSGTVEKLFF | TGCGCCAGCAGCTGGTCCGGGACAGTTGAAAAACTGTTTTTT
TRBJ2-3 | TRBV5-1 | TRBD2 | few | CASSPSGTTDTQYF | TGCGCCAGCAGCCCCAGCGGGACCACAGATACGCAGTATTTT
TRBJ2-7 | TRBV6-1 | - | once | CASSERQGLYEQYF | TGTGCCAGCAGTGAACGACAGGGACTATACGAGCAGTACTTC
TRBJ2-1 | TRBV19 | - | - | CASSIQTYSLYNEQFF | TGTGCCAGTAGTATTCAGACTTACAGCCTCTACAATGAGCAGTTCTTC
TRBJ2-1 | TRBV9 | - | - | CASSVEGGTDDNEQFF | TGTGCCAGCAGCGTAGAGGGAGGGACAGACGACAATGAGCAGTTCTTC
TRBJ1-3 | TRBV5-4 | TRBD1 | - | CASSSRLPGQGANTIYF | TGTGCCAGCAGCTCGCGATTACCGGGACAGGGAGCAAACACCATATATTTT
TRBJ1-4 | TRBV5-1 | TRBD1 | - | CASSSGTGNEKLFF | TGCGCCAGCAGCTCCGGGACAGGGAACGAAAAACTGTTTTTT
TRBJ2-2 | TRBV4-1 | - | - | CASSRGWRVNTGELFF | TGCGCCAGCAGCCGCGGGTGGCGGGTCAACACCGGGGAGCTGTTTTTT
TRBJ1-1 | TRBV6-5 | - | - | CASSYEGGTEAFF | TGTGCCAGCAGTTATGAGGGGGGCACTGAAGCTTTCTTT
TRBJ1-1 | TRBV28 | - | - | CASSLAAGLNTEAFF | TGTGCCAGCAGTTTAGCGGCAGGATTGAACACTGAAGCTTTCTTT
TRBJ2-1 | TRBV4-1 | TRBD2 | - | CASSQPGLAESEQFF | TGCGCCAGCAGCCAACCGGGACTAGCTGAGAGTGAGCAGTTCTTC
TRBJ2-3 | TRBV6-1 | - | once | CASSEFRGTDTQYF | TGTGCCAGCAGTGAATTCAGAGGGACAGATACGCAGTATTTT
TRBJ1-4 | TRBV5-6 | - | once | CASSLAGSGAYEKLFF | TGTGCCAGCAGCTTGGCCGGGTCGGGGGCATATGAAAAACTGTTTTTT
TRBJ1-2 | TRBV28 | - | few | CADYGYTF | TGTGCAGACTATGGCTACACCTTC
TRBJ2-4 | TRBV2 | - | once | CASRLPSNQNIQYF | TGTGCCAGCAGGCTTCCCTCCAACCAAAACATTCAGTACTTC
TRBJ1-5 | TRBV27 | - | - | CASSLSMVGGLGNQPQHF | TGTGCCAGCAGTTTATCGATGGTGGGGGGGCTGGGGAATCAGCCCCAGCATTTT
TRBJ2-5 | TRBV6-1 | - | - | CAGAATSSQETQYF | TGTGCCGGCGCGGCTACTAGCAGCCAAGAGACCCAGTACTTC
TRBJ1-6 | TRBV5-1 | - | - | CASSSDTGNSPLHF | TGCGCCAGCAGTTCGGACACGGGGAATTCACCCCTCCACTTT
TRBJ2-7 | TRBV5-4 | TRBD1 | - | CASSDRGQGVREQYF | TGTGCCAGCAGCGACCGGGGACAGGGGGTAAGGGAGCAGTACTTC
TRBJ2-3 | TRBV2 | TRBD1 | - | CASRLGQGGTDTQYF | TGTGCCAGCAGACTGGGACAGGGAGGGACAGATACGCAGTATTTT
TRBJ2-1 | TRBV30 | - | - | CAWRRRDLTYNEQFF | TGTGCCTGGAGAAGGCGGGATTTAACCTACAATGAGCAGTTCTTC
TRBJ1-2 | TRBV19 | TRBD1 | - | CASSIPTGERGYTF | TGTGCCAGTAGTATCCCGACAGGGGAGAGAGGCTACACCTTC
TRBJ1-1 | TRBV12-2 | - | - | CASRPRTGVPEAFF | TGTGCAAGTCGCCCGCGGACAGGGGTACCTGAAGCTTTCTTT
TRBJ2-7 | TRBV27 | - | - | CASTSEADRPGGEQYF | TGTGCCAGCACCTCAGAGGCTGACAGGCCTGGAGGCGAGCAGTACTTC
TRBJ2-1 | TRBV1 | - | - | CTSSPPWRASEQFF | TGCACCAGCAGCCCCCCTTGGCGGGCTTCTGAGCAGTTCTTC
TRBJ2-5 | TRBV19 | - | - | CASSIRGGFGSETQYF | TGTGCCAGTAGTATAAGGGGAGGTTTCGGCTCAGAGACCCAGTACTTC
TRBJ1-5 | TRBV30 | - | - | CAWSATTSNQPQHF | TGTGCCTGGAGTGCCACAACAAGCAATCAGCCCCAGCATTTT
TRBJ2-6 | TRBV2 | - | - | CASSTASGANVLTF | TGTGCCAGCAGCACGGCCTCTGGGGCCAACGTCCTGACTTTC
TRBJ2-1 | TRBV7-6 | TRBD2 | - | CASSPSGGYNEQFF | TGTGCCAGCAGCCCCTCGGGGGGATACAATGAGCAGTTCTTC
TRBJ2-2 | TRBV11-1 | - | - | CASSLGRSDTGELFF | TGTGCCAGCAGCTTAGGGAGGAGCGACACCGGGGAGCTGTTTTTT
TRBJ2-3 | TRBV11-2 | - | - | CASSPRGGSWVTDTQYF | TGTGCCAGCAGCCCCCGGGGCGGTAGTTGGGTCACAGATACGCAGTATTTT
TRBJ2-7 | TRBV14 | TRBD2 | - | CASSHQTSGSSSWGYEQYF | TGTGCCAGCAGCCATCAGACTAGCGGGAGCTCGTCTTGGGGCTACGAGCAGTACTTC
TRBJ2-5 | TRBV28 | TRBD1 | - | CASSYIGRGLQETQYF | TGTGCCAGCAGCTATATCGGCAGGGGGCTCCAAGAGACCCAGTACTTC
TRBJ1-1 | TRBV27 | - | few | CASSLSGEHAFF | TGTGCCAGCAGTTTATCGGGGGAGCACGCTTTCTTT
TRBJ2-2 | TRBV5-1 | TRBD1 | - | CASSLGRTGISGELFF | TGCGCCAGCAGCTTGGGCCGGACAGGGATTTCCGGGGAGCTGTTTTTT
TRBJ1-4 | TRBV28 | - | few | CASSLQQEKLFF | TGTGCCAGCAGTTTACAGCAAGAAAAACTGTTTTTT
TRBJ1-2 | TRBV5-1 | TRBD1 | - | CASSSGQPNYGYTF | TGCGCCAGCAGCTCGGGACAGCCAAACTATGGCTACACCTTC
TRBJ2-7 | TRBV11-3 | - | once | CASSLVRREQYF | TGTGCCAGCAGCTTAGTCCGGCGGGAGCAGTACTTC
TRBJ2-5 | TRBV5-4 | - | few | CASSRTPQETQYF | TGTGCCAGCAGCCGGACTCCCCAAGAGACCCAGTACTTC
TRBJ2-3 | TRBV5-1 | - | - | CASSPRQFGTDTQYF | TGCGCCAGCAGCCCCAGACAGTTCGGTACAGATACGCAGTATTTT
TRBJ2-7 | TRBV28 | - | - | CASSSRDTRSYEQYF | TGTGCCAGCAGTTCCCGGGACACAAGGTCCTACGAGCAGTACTTC
TRBJ2-3 | TRBV28 | - | - | CASSLSTTDTQYF | TGTGCCAGCAGTTTATCTACCACAGATACGCAGTATTTT
TRBJ2-7 | TRBV7-9 | - | - | CASSLVGLSYEQYF | TGTGCCAGCAGCTTAGTCGGCCTCTCCTACGAGCAGTACTTC
TRBJ2-2 | TRBV7-6 | TRBD1 | - | CASSFSRQGVTGELFF | TGTGCCAGCAGCTTTTCGAGACAGGGGGTCACCGGGGAGCTGTTTTTT
TRBJ2-3 | TRBV6-5 | TRBD2 | - | CASSHRGGRTDTQYF | TGTGCCAGCAGTCATAGGGGAGGGAGAACAGATACGCAGTATTTT
TRBJ2-5 | TRBV27 | - | - | CASSFDREETQYF | TGTGCCAGCAGTTTCGACAGAGAAGAGACCCAGTACTTC
TRBJ2-2 | TRBV11-2 | TRBD1 | - | CASSLGDRGRRTGELFF | TGTGCCAGCAGCTTAGGGGACAGAGGACGGCGGACCGGGGAGCTGTTTTTT
TRBJ1-2 | TRBV28 | - | - | CASLGGSLHDYGYTF | TGTGCCAGCCTGGGGGGCAGCCTCCATGACTATGGCTACACCTTC
TRBJ1-1 | TRBV6-5 | - | - | CASSYGDTEAFF | TGTGCCAGCAGTTACGGCGACACTGAAGCTTTCTTT
TRBJ1-1 | TRBV2 | TRBD1 | few | CASSYTGQGDGIEAFF | TGTGCCAGCAGCTACACGGGACAGGGGGACGGGATTGAAGCTTTCTTT